Below, 30 T cell receptor beta chains from the same sample are listed, as sequenced in a study of T-cell reconstitution after alpha-beta-depleted transplantation in children. TCRbeta library construction was performed incorporating unique molecular identifiers. One entry per CDR3 protein results from TCRdb running MiXCR on the PCR reads. This table holds 100,000 or so distinct CDR3 sequences, roughly a quarter found once. The specimen was PBMCs, collected before TCRalphabeta/CD19-depleted stem cell transplant. All receptors derive from a boy under 10 years old with acute lymphoblastic leukemia, due to receive a stem cell transplant.

V is TRBV20-1 and J is TRBJ2-3; D call uncertain. The CDR3 has 13 amino acids. The germline V gene encodes CDR1 DFQATT and CDR2 SNEGSKA (reference sequence). Trimming cost V 0 bases and J 2 bases, with 6 bases left between them. The CDR3 here is CSARDRFTDTQYF. DNA for the CDR3: TGCAGTGCTAGAGATCGGTTCACAGATACGCAGTATTTT.

The chain couples TRBV7-2 to TRBJ1-1, with D unresolved. The CDR3 totals 14 residues. Germline V gives CDR1 SGHTA, CDR2 FQGNSA. V was shortened by 0 bases and J by 6 bases, with 11 bases between the two germline ends. The CDR3 DNA is TGTGCCAGCAGCTTAGCCTTATGGTCCTCTGAAGCTTTCTTT. Its protein product is CASSLALWSSEAFF.

The chain carries TRBV20-1 and TRBJ1-2, with 9 bases fitting TRBD1. Germline values: CDR1 DFQATT, CDR2 SNEGSKA (reference sequence). V gave up 3 bases and J gave up 0 bases; unmatched junction bases: 5. The CDR3 is 15 residues long. This chain's CDR3 is CSARGTGKTNYGYTF. The CDR3 nucleotides are TGCAGTGCTAGGGGGACAGGGAAGACTAACTATGGCTACACCTTC.

The rearrangement links TRBV7-3 to TRBJ2-1; a possible D gene is TRBD2 (6 bases). Per the germline V gene, CDR1 is SGHTA and CDR2 is FQGTGA. V was cut by 3 bases and J by 4 bases, with 13 bases left in between. The CDR3 has 15 residues. CDR3 in DNA: TGTGCCAGCAGCTTGCCCCTAGCGCTTTACAATGAGCAGTTCTTC. Amino acid sequence: CASSLPLALYNEQFF.

In its sample, this clonotype was seen many times. The chain is built from TRBV18 and TRBJ2-5; D remains unclear. V was clipped by 3 bases and J by 5 bases, with 10 bases between them. There are 13 residues in the CDR3. Germline lookup yields CDR1 KGHSH and CDR2 LQKENI. This CDR3 reads CASSPYARETQYF. CDR3 in DNA: TGTGCCAGCTCACCGTATGCCCGCGAGACCCAGTACTTC.

In its sample, this clonotype was seen once. This chain joins TRBV4-2 and TRBJ2-3; TRBD2 aligns across 7 bases. In germline, CDR1 is LGHNA, CDR2 YNFKEQ. V lost 0 bases, J lost 3 bases, and 9 bases stayed unmatched. CDR3 length equals 17 residues. The CDR3 nucleotides are TGTGCCAGCAGCCAAGAGAGGAGCCTAGCGGAAACAGATACGCAGTATTTT. The encoded protein is CASSQERSLAETDTQYF.

Worth noting for this clonotype: This may stem from a read error, because a much larger clone lies one nucleotide away. The rearrangement joins TRBV6-2 or TRBV6-3 to TRBJ2-1; D not certain. The CDR3 is 15 residues long. Germline values: CDR1 MNHEY, CDR2 SVGEGT. The CDR3 nucleotides are TGTGCCACCAGTTACTCGACGGGCTCCTACAATGAGCAGTTCTTC. Translation: CATSYSTGSYNEQFF.

This sequence joins TRBV28 and TRBJ2-1, with 9 bases lining up with TRBD2. The CDR3 contains 14 residues. V dropped 10 bases and J dropped 5; count of bases not matched to a gene: 9. Germline V CDR1 and CDR2: MDHEN, SYDVKM. CDR3 amino acids: CAILPSGDNNEQFF. The CDR3 DNA reads as TGTGCCATCCTTCCTAGCGGGGATAACAATGAGCAGTTCTTC.

The rearrangement links TRBV9 to TRBJ2-4; D possibly corresponds to TRBD2 (6 bases). CDR3 length equals 14 residues. V was clipped by 0 bases and J by 4 bases, with 8 bases between them. Germline values: CDR1 SGDLS, CDR2 YYNGEE. In DNA form, the CDR3 reads TGTGCCAGCAGCGTAGGGGACTCGAAAAACATTCAGTACTTC. It encodes CASSVGDSKNIQYF.

This chain links TRBV20-1 with TRBJ1-5, with 8 bases aligning to TRBD1. CDR1 DFQATT and CDR2 SNEGSKA come from the germline V gene (reference sequence). V lost 6 bases to trimming and J lost 6 bases; unmatched junction nucleotides: 7. The CDR3 runs 13 residues. In nucleotides, the CDR3 is TGCAGTGCCCCCGACAGGGGAGGTCAGCCCCAGCATTTT. Its translation is CSAPDRGGQPQHF.

This chain uses TRBV7-2 with TRBJ1-2; TRBD1 might be the D (6 bases). The CDR3 contains 14 residues. Per the germline V gene, CDR1 is SGHTA and CDR2 is FQGNSA. The V end was cut by 3 bases, the J end by 8 bases, with 16 bases between. CDR3: CASSLYTGAWGYTF. The CDR3 DNA sequence: TGTGCCAGCAGCTTGTATACGGGGGCCTGGGGCTACACCTTC.

The sample holds a few counts of this clonotype. The chain recombines TRBV7-2 with TRBJ2-1, with D possibly being TRBD1 or TRBD2 (5 bases each). The CDR3 covers 15 residues. Trimming pared 5 bases from V and 6 bases from J, leaving 17 bases between. Germline CDR1 and CDR2: SGHTA and FQGNSA. The CDR3 is CASSPSAGTSNEQFF. The CDR3 DNA is TGTGCCAGCAGCCCCTCGGCAGGGACGAGCAATGAGCAGTTCTTC.

This chain connects TRBV6-2 or TRBV6-3 to TRBJ2-1; possibly TRBD1 for D (6 bases). The length of the CDR3 is 17 residues. V was pared by 2 bases and J by 7 bases, with 21 bases between. CDR1 is MNHEY and CDR2 is SVGEGT in the germline V gene. DNA of the CDR3: TGTGCCAGCAGTTACGTAAAACAGGGTTGGCCCGAAAATGAGCAGTTCTTC. Translation gives CASSYVKQGWPENEQFF.

The chain carries TRBV29-1 and TRBJ2-1; D may be TRBD2 (6 bases). The CDR3 length is 13 residues. CDR1 is SQVTM and CDR2 is ANQGSEA in the germline V gene. V was cut by 5 bases and J by 9 bases, with 17 bases left in between. CDR3 protein: CSVLGGGIAEQFF. CDR3 bases: TGCAGCGTTCTCGGCGGAGGGATTGCTGAGCAGTTCTTC.

V and J are TRBV28 and TRBJ1-4; D may be TRBD1 (6 bases). V was pared by 5 bases and J by 0 bases, with 13 bases between. Germline assignment: CDR1 MDHEN and CDR2 SYDVKM. The CDR3 consists of 16 residues. The CDR3: CASSAAGAATNEKLFF. CDR3 bases: TGTGCCAGCAGTGCGGCAGGGGCTGCAACTAATGAAAAACTGTTTTTT.

The sample holds many counts of this clonotype. The gene calls are TRBV5-5 and TRBJ2-7, with D tentatively TRBD1 (5 bases). From germline, CDR1 is SGHKS and CDR2 YYEKEE (reference sequence). The CDR3 covers 13 residues. With 5 bases removed from V and 3 bases from J, the gap between germline ends came to 12 bases. The CDR3 DNA sequence: TGTGCCAGCAGTCACCCCGACAGCTACGAGCAGTACTTC. This encodes CASSHPDSYEQYF.

This clonotype was seen a handful of times. The chain couples TRBV27 to TRBJ2-1; D not certain. The CDR3 is 15 residues long. Looked up from germline, CDR1 is MNHEY and CDR2 is SMNVEV (reference sequence). V was cut by 2 bases and J by 4 bases, with 12 bases left in between. The CDR3 DNA follows: TGTGCCAGCAGTTTACGGGTGGCTACTTACAATGAGCAGTTCTTC. Protein: CASSLRVATYNEQFF.

The chain joins TRBV20-1 to TRBJ2-7, with 12 positions matching TRBD2. Germline CDR1 DFQATT, CDR2 SNEGSKA (reference sequence). The CDR3 totals 14 residues. The CDR3 loop is CSWAHGTSGYEQYF. CDR3 nucleotides: TGCAGCTGGGCCCACGGGACTAGCGGGTACGAGCAGTACTTC.

The chain joins TRBV28 to TRBJ2-1, with 12 nucleotides matching TRBD2. Trimming removed 5 bases from V and 9 bases from J; junction bases left unmatched: 8. CDR3 length: 15 residues. Looked up from germline, CDR1 is MDHEN and CDR2 is SYDVKM. CDR3 in amino acids: CASSPRLAGAGEQFF. The CDR3 coding sequence is TGTGCCAGCAGTCCCAGACTAGCGGGAGCTGGTGAGCAGTTCTTC.

CDR3 residues: CAWSGDYRKVNEQFF. CDR3 sequence (DNA): TGTGCCTGGAGCGGAGACTACCGTAAAGTCAATGAGCAGTTCTTC. V is TRBV30 and J is TRBJ2-1; TRBD2 is a possible D gene (5 bases). V lost 3 bases and J 6 bases, leaving 18 bases between the germline ends. This CDR3 region has 15 residues. The germline V gene encodes CDR1 GTSNPN and CDR2 SVGIG (reference sequence).

V and J are TRBV20-1 and TRBJ2-3; the D is unclear. The CDR3 totals 14 residues. Deletions cut 0 bases from V and 2 bases from J, with 9 bases between. Per germline, CDR1 DFQATT and CDR2 SNEGSKA (reference sequence). CDR3 sequence reads: CSARDLHLTDTQYF. CDR3 in DNA: TGCAGTGCTAGAGATCTCCATCTCACAGATACGCAGTATTTT.

The rearrangement links TRBV5-1 to TRBJ2-5; 7 positions agree with TRBD2. V was pared by 1 base and J by 1 base, with 4 bases of the junction left unmatched. This CDR3 has 15 residues. Germline values: CDR1 SGHRS, CDR2 YFSETQ. CDR3 in DNA: TGCGCCAGCAGCTTGCGGTCTAGCGGCCAAGAGACCCAGTACTTC. This translates into CASSLRSSGQETQYF. Combining the CDR3 with reference TRBV5-1 and TRBJ2-5 gives the whole variable domain KAGVTQTPRYLIKTRGQQVTLSCSPISGHRSVSWYQQTPGQGLQFLFEYFSETQRNKGNFPGRFSGRQFSNSRSEMNVSTLELGDSALYLCASSLRSSGQETQYFGPGTRLLVL.

This clonotype occurred a few times. The chain joins TRBV7-6 to TRBJ2-2, with D uncertain. Between the trimmed V and J ends, which lost 5 bases and 3 bases, there was a span of 16 bases. CDR3 size: 16 residues. The V gene's germline CDR1 is SGHVS and CDR2 FNYEAQ. DNA of the CDR3: TGTGCCAGCAGCCCCTCTAGGGAAAAGTACACCGGGGAGCTGTTTTTT. Its translation: CASSPSREKYTGELFF.

V gene TRBV7-9 combines with J gene TRBJ2-7; TRBD1 agrees at 7 bases. V shed 7 bases, J shed 4 bases, and the junction held 10 bases outside the gene matches. CDR3 length: 14 amino acids. CDR1 is SEHNR, CDR2 FQNEAQ, per germline (reference sequence). CDR3: CASTSGTDTYEQYF. The CDR3 coding sequence is TGTGCCAGCACGTCCGGGACAGATACTTACGAGCAGTACTTC.

This chain links TRBV29-1 with TRBJ2-7; no clear D. The CDR3 is made up of 11 amino acids. Per the germline V gene, CDR1 is SQVTM and CDR2 is ANQGSEA. The V and J ends lost 2 bases and 2 bases respectively, with 4 bases between them. CDR3 sequence (DNA): TGCAGCGTTGAACAGACCTACGAGCAGTACTTC. Translated: CSVEQTYEQYF.

This rearrangement joins TRBV7-6 to TRBJ2-6, with D hard to call. CDR3 length equals 14 residues. V lost 4 bases to trimming and J lost 3 bases, with 7 bases between them. Germline V CDR1 and CDR2: SGHVS, FNYEAQ. Here the CDR3 DNA reads TGTGCCAGCAGCTCCGTGAATGGGGCCAACGTCCTGACTTTC. It translates to CASSSVNGANVLTF.

Notes on this clonotype: This could be a read error, since a much larger clone is one nucleotide away. The genes are TRBV9 and TRBJ2-2, with unresolved D. Germline lookup yields CDR1 SGDLS and CDR2 YYNGEE. CDR3 length equals 15 residues. V gave up 3 bases and J gave up 4 bases, with 13 bases separating them. As DNA, the CDR3 is TGTGCCAGCAGCGCCGGCCGGACCCTCACCGGGGAGCTGTTTTTT. The encoded protein is CASSAGRTLTGELFF.

Ten or more counts support this clonotype. The gene calls are TRBV2 and TRBJ2-7; 7 nucleotides agree with TRBD2. Germline loops: CDR1 SNHLY, CDR2 FYNNEI. This CDR3 region has 14 residues. V shed 6 bases, J shed 7 bases, and the junction held 12 bases outside the gene matches. In DNA, the CDR3 is TGTGCCAGCAGCACTCTAGCGGCCGCTGGGGAGCAGTACTTC. This sequence encodes CASSTLAAAGEQYF.

V and J are TRBV27 and TRBJ2-1; D is undetermined. The germline V gene encodes CDR1 MNHEY and CDR2 SMNVEV (reference sequence). The CDR3 extends over 13 amino acids. The V gene lost 0 bases and the J gene lost 6 bases, with 6 bases spanning the gap. The CDR3 spells CASSLSALNEQFF. As DNA, the CDR3 is TGTGCCAGCAGTTTATCCGCCCTCAATGAGCAGTTCTTC.

Only one count was recorded for this clonotype. The rearrangement uses TRBV30 and TRBJ2-5; D remains ambiguous. CDR1 and CDR2 (germline): GTSNPN, SVGIG (reference sequence). This CDR3 is built from 14 residues. Trimming stripped 2 bases from V and 1 base from J, with 11 bases between. The CDR3 loop is CAWSKNTVQETQYF. DNA for the CDR3: TGTGCCTGGAGTAAGAACACGGTCCAAGAGACCCAGTACTTC.